This T cell receptor (beta chain) was profiled in a study of cytomegalovirus exposure and HLA in healthy donors. In regard to this clone: The target antigen is unknown.

PCR used 60 Vbeta primers and 13 Jbeta primers. Profiled with immunoSEQ multiplex PCR; TCRdb holds only in-frame clones, not every one. The sample totals 45,000 to 65,000 clones. General study points: For TCR beta chains, V- and J-gene trimming was later linked to a missense DCLRE1C variant.

This clonotype was sampled from a man younger than 35 in good health and CMV-seropositive. The sequenced sample consisted of PBMCs.

CDR3 protein: CASTFIGLAGGPNYEQYF. In nucleotides, the CDR3 is TGTGCCAGCACTTTCATCGGACTAGCGGGAGGGCCGAACTACGAGCAGTACTTC. The gene calls are TRBV11-2 and TRBJ2-7, with TRBD2 identical over 15 bases. The trim removed 7 bases at V and 3 bases at J, leaving 13 bases unmatched. CDR3 length: 18 residues. Germline CDR1 reads SGHAT; CDR2 reads FQNNGV.